This T cell receptor (beta chain) was observed in a study of cytomegalovirus exposure and HLA in healthy donors. Regarding the study as a whole: Earlier analysis looked at TCR beta V segments, and most were productive about 90% or about 30% of the time.

On this clone: Its antigen is not identified.

In the PCR, 60 Vbeta and 13 Jbeta primers were used. Sequencing was performed with immunoSEQ multiplex PCR; in TCRdb, only in-frame clones are kept and a portion is missing. The table has 100,000 to 150,000 clones, approximately 84% seen once; the top ten hold around 3%. V was pared by 0 bases and J by 9 bases, with 16 bases of the junction left unmatched. The CDR3 extends over 19 amino acids. The germline CDR1 and CDR2 sequences are MGHRA and YSYEKL. Sequencing input: PBMCs. The rearrangement links TRBV4-1 to TRBJ2-1, with 11 bases aligning to TRBD1. The receptor was derived from a boy younger than 10 in good health and CMV-seronegative. Here the CDR3 DNA reads TGCGCCAGCAGCCAAGATAGGGATTATCGGACAGGGGGCTTGGGTGAGCAGTTCTTC. As protein: CASSQDRDYRTGGLGEQFF.